This T cell receptor beta chain was retrieved from a study of identical twins. Regarding the study as a whole: Because invariant MAIT and iNKT cells could be present, zero-insertion analyses could be partly confounded.

Notes on this clonotype: Its antigen is not known. The junction differs from germline at one of its ends, possibly a read error.

CDR3 size: 15 residues. Germline CDR1 and CDR2: SGHRS and YFSETQ. After template switching added a universal primer site, the resulting cDNA carried unique molecular identifiers. One entry per CDR3 protein results from TCRdb running MiXCR on the 5' RACE reads. Among 750,000 to 950,000 distinct CDR3 sequences listed, about 12% were seen once. These same data were also listed under a study on yellow fever vaccine responses in identical twins.

The sample was PBMCs. This TCR came from a woman aged 18 to 35 in good health. This rearrangement joins TRBV5-1 to TRBJ2-1; the D is unclear. CDR3 protein: CASSLAVSSHNEQFF. The CDR3 DNA reads as TGCGCCAGCAGCTTGGCAGTGAGCTCCCACAATGAGCAGTTCTTC.